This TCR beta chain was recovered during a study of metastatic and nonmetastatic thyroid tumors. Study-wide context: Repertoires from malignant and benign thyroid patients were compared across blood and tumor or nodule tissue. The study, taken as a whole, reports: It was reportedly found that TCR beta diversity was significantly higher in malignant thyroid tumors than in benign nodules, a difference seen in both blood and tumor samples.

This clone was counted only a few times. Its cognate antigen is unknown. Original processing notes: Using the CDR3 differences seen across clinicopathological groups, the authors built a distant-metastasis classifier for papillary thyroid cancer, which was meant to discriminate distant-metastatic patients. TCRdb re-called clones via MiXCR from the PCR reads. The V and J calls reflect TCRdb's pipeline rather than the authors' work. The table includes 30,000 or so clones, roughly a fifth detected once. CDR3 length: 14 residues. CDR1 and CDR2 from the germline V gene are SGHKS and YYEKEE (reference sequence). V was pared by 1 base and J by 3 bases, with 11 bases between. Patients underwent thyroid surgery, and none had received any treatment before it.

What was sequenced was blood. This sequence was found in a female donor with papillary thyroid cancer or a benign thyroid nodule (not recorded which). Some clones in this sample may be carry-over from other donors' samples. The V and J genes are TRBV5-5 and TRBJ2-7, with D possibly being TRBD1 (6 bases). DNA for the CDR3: TGTGCCAGCAGCTTGTTTGTAGGGGGCTACGAGCAGTACTTC. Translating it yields CASSLFVGGYEQYF.